This is a list of T cell receptor beta chains from one sample in a study of control samples from healthy donors and cancer patients. Sequencing used immunoSEQ multiplex PCR; TCRdb keeps in-frame clones, though not all of them. The sample carries 190,000 or so clones, over 85% recorded once. The sample was blood. These receptors came from a man aged 18 to 29 in good health. CDR3s include the opening cysteine and the closing phenylalanine or tryptophan. The order of the fields is CDR3 protein, CDR3 DNA, V gene, J gene, D gene, clone size. The D gene is left open where the match is weak. The size of a clone is reported for some rows only, either as once, few or many, or as a class for expanded clones.

CDR3aa: CASSTRWGQGSLYNSPLHF
CDR3nt: TGTGCCAGCAGTACCCGGTGGGGACAGGGGTCCCTCTATAATTCACCCCTCCACTTT
v_gene: TRBV28
j_gene: TRBJ1-6
d_gene: TRBD1
abundance: NA

CDR3aa: CASSQSDRGGEKLFF
CDR3nt: TGCGCCAGCAGTCAATCGGATAGGGGAGGAGAAAAACTGTTTTTT
v_gene: TRBV23-1
j_gene: TRBJ1-4
d_gene: NA
abundance: NA

CDR3aa: CATSGERTDTQYF
CDR3nt: TGCGCCACCTCGGGGGAACGCACAGATACGCAGTATTTT
v_gene: TRBV4-1
j_gene: TRBJ2-3
d_gene: NA
abundance: once

CDR3aa: CASSSQGNTIYF
CDR3nt: TGCGCCAGCAGCTCACAGGGAAACACCATATATTTT
v_gene: TRBV5-1
j_gene: TRBJ1-3
d_gene: NA
abundance: NA

CDR3aa: CASNKDGRGDTQYF
CDR3nt: TGTGCCAGCAATAAGGACGGCCGAGGAGATACGCAGTATTTT
v_gene: TRBV2
j_gene: TRBJ2-3
d_gene: NA
abundance: NA

CDR3aa: CATSDPQGSGNEQFF
CDR3nt: TGTGCCACCAGTGACCCACAGGGATCGGGCAATGAGCAGTTCTTC
v_gene: TRBV24-1
j_gene: TRBJ2-1
d_gene: NA
abundance: NA

CDR3aa: CASSLVVGGANEQFF
CDR3nt: TGCGCCAGCAGCTTGGTGGTAGGGGGGGCCAATGAGCAGTTCTTC
v_gene: TRBV5-1
j_gene: TRBJ2-1
d_gene: NA
abundance: once

CDR3aa: CASSLGPTSNQPQHF
CDR3nt: TGCGCCAGCAGTCTCGGGCCGACCAGCAATCAGCCCCAGCATTTT
v_gene: TRBV4-1
j_gene: TRBJ1-5
d_gene: NA
abundance: NA

CDR3aa: CASSRGTGIVGSGETQYF
CDR3nt: TGTGCCAGCAGTCGCGGGACAGGGATTGTCGGGTCGGGGGAGACCCAGTACTTC
v_gene: TRBV6-6
j_gene: TRBJ2-5
d_gene: TRBD1
abundance: NA

CDR3aa: CASSEKSPLHF
CDR3nt: TGTGCCAGCAGTGAAAAATCACCCCTCCACTTT
v_gene: TRBV2
j_gene: TRBJ1-6
d_gene: NA
abundance: NA

CDR3aa: CASSLLRGSDYGYTF
CDR3nt: TGTGCCAGCAGCTTACTCAGGGGTAGTGACTATGGCTACACCTTC
v_gene: TRBV7-3
j_gene: TRBJ1-2
d_gene: NA
abundance: NA

CDR3aa: CASSDSTEGYTF
CDR3nt: TGCGCCAGCTCCGACTCGACGGAAGGCTACACCTTC
v_gene: TRBV23-1
j_gene: TRBJ1-2
d_gene: NA
abundance: once

CDR3aa: CASGLFPGQGGVNIQYF
CDR3nt: TGTGCCAGCGGATTGTTTCCGGGACAGGGGGGAGTAAACATTCAGTACTTC
v_gene: TRBV2
j_gene: TRBJ2-4
d_gene: TRBD1
abundance: NA

CDR3aa: CASRSGLTDTQYF
CDR3nt: TGTGCCAGTAGATCCGGACTCACAGATACGCAGTATTTT
v_gene: TRBV19
j_gene: TRBJ2-3
d_gene: NA
abundance: NA

CDR3aa: CASSKGGQPQHF
CDR3nt: TGTGCCAGCAGTAAGGGAGGCCAGCCCCAGCATTTT
v_gene: TRBV2
j_gene: TRBJ1-5
d_gene: NA
abundance: NA

CDR3aa: CASSLEGGPHTGELFF
CDR3nt: TGTGCCAGCAGCTTGGAGGGGGGGCCACACACCGGGGAGCTGTTTTTT
v_gene: TRBV5-4
j_gene: TRBJ2-2
d_gene: NA
abundance: NA

CDR3aa: CASSLAGNRARETQYF
CDR3nt: TGCGCCAGCAGCTTGGCGGGGAACAGGGCGCGAGAGACCCAGTACTTC
v_gene: TRBV5-1
j_gene: TRBJ2-5
d_gene: NA
abundance: NA

CDR3aa: CASSQEWSWVDHNYGYTF
CDR3nt: TGTGCCAGCAGCCAAGAATGGTCTTGGGTAGACCACAACTATGGCTACACCTTC
v_gene: TRBV14
j_gene: TRBJ1-2
d_gene: NA
abundance: NA

CDR3aa: CASSRYRADTQYF
CDR3nt: TGTGCCAGCAGCAGGTACAGGGCAGATACGCAGTATTTT
v_gene: TRBV9
j_gene: TRBJ2-3
d_gene: NA
abundance: NA

CDR3aa: CASSVERDMVSSYEQYF
CDR3nt: TGTGCCAGCAGCGTAGAGAGAGACATGGTAAGCTCCTACGAGCAGTACTTC
v_gene: TRBV9
j_gene: TRBJ2-7
d_gene: NA
abundance: NA

CDR3aa: CASSQDPFISSYEQYF
CDR3nt: TGTGCCAGCAGCCAAGACCCGTTTATTAGCTCCTACGAGCAGTACTTC
v_gene: TRBV3-1/TRBV3-2
j_gene: TRBJ2-7
d_gene: NA
abundance: NA

CDR3aa: CASSRKGGTNEKLFF
CDR3nt: TGTGCCAGCAGCCGAAAGGGGGGGACTAATGAAAAACTGTTTTTT
v_gene: TRBV6-5
j_gene: TRBJ1-4
d_gene: NA
abundance: NA

CDR3aa: CASSSTSGTDTQYF
CDR3nt: TGCGCCAGCAGCTCGACTAGCGGCACAGATACGCAGTATTTT
v_gene: TRBV5-1
j_gene: TRBJ2-3
d_gene: TRBD2
abundance: NA

CDR3aa: CASSQDNPVHGYTF
CDR3nt: TGCGCCAGCAGCCAAGACAACCCAGTGCACGGCTACACCTTC
v_gene: TRBV4-1
j_gene: TRBJ1-2
d_gene: NA
abundance: NA

CDR3aa: CAWRSASGGAYEQYF
CDR3nt: TGTGCCTGGAGGTCCGCTAGCGGGGGAGCCTACGAGCAGTACTTC
v_gene: TRBV30
j_gene: TRBJ2-7
d_gene: TRBD2
abundance: NA

CDR3aa: CASSLGTAELNTEAFF
CDR3nt: TGTGCCAGCTCTCTTGGGACAGCCGAGTTGAACACTGAAGCTTTCTTT
v_gene: TRBV18
j_gene: TRBJ1-1
d_gene: TRBD1
abundance: NA

CDR3aa: CASSVVMPGDEQFF
CDR3nt: TGTGCCAGCAGCGTAGTGATGCCTGGGGATGAGCAGTTCTTC
v_gene: TRBV7-9
j_gene: TRBJ2-1
d_gene: NA
abundance: NA

CDR3aa: CASSQETGDRGQTEAFF
CDR3nt: TGCGCCAGCAGCCAAGAGACAGGGGACAGGGGGCAGACTGAAGCTTTCTTT
v_gene: TRBV4-1
j_gene: TRBJ1-1
d_gene: TRBD1
abundance: NA

CDR3aa: CASGSGTGPNNSPLHF
CDR3nt: TGTGCTAGTGGTTCCGGGACAGGACCCAATAATTCACCCCTCCACTTT
v_gene: TRBV12-5
j_gene: TRBJ1-6
d_gene: TRBD1
abundance: NA

CDR3aa: CASSLGGDSYNEQFF
CDR3nt: TGTGCCAGCAGCTTAGGTGGGGACTCCTACAATGAGCAGTTCTTC
v_gene: TRBV13
j_gene: TRBJ2-1
d_gene: NA
abundance: NA

CDR3aa: CASSKRTGQSEQYF
CDR3nt: TGTGCCAGTAGTAAACGGACAGGGCAATCCGAGCAGTACTTC
v_gene: TRBV19
j_gene: TRBJ2-7
d_gene: TRBD1
abundance: NA

CDR3aa: CASSSKPDRQETQYF
CDR3nt: TGTGCCAGCAGCTCAAAACCGGACAGACAAGAGACCCAGTACTTC
v_gene: TRBV5-5
j_gene: TRBJ2-5
d_gene: NA
abundance: NA

CDR3aa: CASSLTGQGWEKLFF
CDR3nt: TGTGCCAGCAGTTTAACGGGACAGGGATGGGAAAAACTGTTTTTT
v_gene: TRBV27
j_gene: TRBJ1-4
d_gene: TRBD1
abundance: few